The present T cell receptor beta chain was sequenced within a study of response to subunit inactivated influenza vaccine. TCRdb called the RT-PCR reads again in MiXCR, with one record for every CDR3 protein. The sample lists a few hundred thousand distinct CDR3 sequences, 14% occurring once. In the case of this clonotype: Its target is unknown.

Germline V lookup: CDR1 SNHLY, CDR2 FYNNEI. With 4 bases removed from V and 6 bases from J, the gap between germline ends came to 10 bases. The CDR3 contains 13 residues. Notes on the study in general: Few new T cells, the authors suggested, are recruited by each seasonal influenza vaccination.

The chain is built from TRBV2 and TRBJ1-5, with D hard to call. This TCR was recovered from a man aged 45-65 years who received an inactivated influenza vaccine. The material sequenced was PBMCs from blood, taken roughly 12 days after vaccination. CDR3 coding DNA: TGTGCCAGCAGTGCTGAAGGTTTTCAGCCCCAGCATTTT. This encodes CASSAEGFQPQHF.